Sequencing of this TCR beta chain was carried out in a study of graft-versus-host responses after intestinal transplantation. For the study at large: Anti-thymocyte globulin served as induction for all recipients, who then took tacrolimus and steroids for three to four years.

Using immunoSEQ multiplex PCR, the repertoire was profiled, and TCRdb retains in-frame clones only, with some absent. The sample consists of around 90,000 clones, about 95% of them appearing once. Details on this clone: Antigen unknown.

The ends were cut back, 1 base at V and 6 bases at J, with 14 bases in the middle. CDR3 length: 15 residues. CDR1 is SGHTA, CDR2 FQGNSA, per germline. Overall study findings and caveats: Early after transplant, HvG declines were associated with peak levels of circulating GvH clones.

This chain uses TRBV7-2 with TRBJ2-3; maybe TRBD2 (6 bases). The TCR originated in a human donor who was the organ donor for an intestinal transplant. The starting material was unstimulated CD4+ T cells sorted from spleen or lymph node cells, obtained before transplant. The CDR3 DNA is TGTGCCAGCAGCTTAGGGCTTAGCGGTGTTGATACGCAGTATTTT. The encoded protein is CASSLGLSGVDTQYF.